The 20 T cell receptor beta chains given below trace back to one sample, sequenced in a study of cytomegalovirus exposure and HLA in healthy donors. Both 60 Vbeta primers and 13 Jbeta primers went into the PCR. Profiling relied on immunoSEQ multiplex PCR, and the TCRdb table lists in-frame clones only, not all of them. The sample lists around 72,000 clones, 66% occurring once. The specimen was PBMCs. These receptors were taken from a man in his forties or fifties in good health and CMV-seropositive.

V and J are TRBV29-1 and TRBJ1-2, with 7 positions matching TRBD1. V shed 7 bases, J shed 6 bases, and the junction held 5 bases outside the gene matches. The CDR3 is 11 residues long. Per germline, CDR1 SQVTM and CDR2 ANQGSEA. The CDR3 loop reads CSGRQGDGYTF. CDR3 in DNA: TGCAGCGGCAGACAGGGAGATGGCTACACCTTC. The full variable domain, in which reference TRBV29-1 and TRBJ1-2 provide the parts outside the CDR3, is SAVISQKPSRDICQRGTSLTIQCQVDSQVTMMFWYRQQPGQSLTLIATANQGSEATYESGFVIDKFPISRPNLTFSTLTVSNMSPEDSSIYLCSGRQGDGYTFGSGTRLTVV.

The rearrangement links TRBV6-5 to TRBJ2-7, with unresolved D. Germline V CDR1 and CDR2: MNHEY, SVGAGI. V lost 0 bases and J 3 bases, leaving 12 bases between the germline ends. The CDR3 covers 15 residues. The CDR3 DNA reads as TGTGCCAGCAGTTACTCTGGTCAACGCGGCTACGAGCAGTACTTC. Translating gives CASSYSGQRGYEQYF.

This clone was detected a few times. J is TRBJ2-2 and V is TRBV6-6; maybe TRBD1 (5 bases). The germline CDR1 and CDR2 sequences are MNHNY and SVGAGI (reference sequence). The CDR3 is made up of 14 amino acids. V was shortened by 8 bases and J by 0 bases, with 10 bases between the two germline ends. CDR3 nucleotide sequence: TGTGCCAGCCAGGACAAAACGAACACCGGGGAGCTGTTTTTT. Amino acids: CASQDKTNTGELFF.

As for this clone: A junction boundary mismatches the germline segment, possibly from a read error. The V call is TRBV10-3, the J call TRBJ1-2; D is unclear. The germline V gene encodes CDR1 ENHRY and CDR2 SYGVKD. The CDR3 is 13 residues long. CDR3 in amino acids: CAINEVANYGYTF. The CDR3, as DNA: TGTGCCATCAATGAGGTCGCTAACTATGGCTACACCTTC.

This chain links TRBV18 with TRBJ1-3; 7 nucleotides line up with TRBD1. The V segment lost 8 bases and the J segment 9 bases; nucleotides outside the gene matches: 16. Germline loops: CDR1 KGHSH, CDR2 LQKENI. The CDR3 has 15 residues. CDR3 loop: CASTRDSESLSTIYF. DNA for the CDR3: TGTGCCAGCACCCGGGACAGCGAGTCATTGAGCACCATATATTTT.

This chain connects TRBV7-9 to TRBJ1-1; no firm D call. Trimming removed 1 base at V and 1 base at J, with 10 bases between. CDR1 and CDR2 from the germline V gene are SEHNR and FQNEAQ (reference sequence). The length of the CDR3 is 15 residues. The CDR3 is CASSLDPGGNTEAFF. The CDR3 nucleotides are TGTGCCAGCAGCTTAGATCCGGGTGGGAACACTGAAGCTTTCTTT.

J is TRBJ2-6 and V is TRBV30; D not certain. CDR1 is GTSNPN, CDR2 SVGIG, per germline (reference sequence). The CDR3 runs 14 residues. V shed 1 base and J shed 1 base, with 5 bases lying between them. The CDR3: CAWSAGSGANVLTF. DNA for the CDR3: TGTGCCTGGAGTGCAGGATCTGGGGCCAACGTCCTGACTTTC.

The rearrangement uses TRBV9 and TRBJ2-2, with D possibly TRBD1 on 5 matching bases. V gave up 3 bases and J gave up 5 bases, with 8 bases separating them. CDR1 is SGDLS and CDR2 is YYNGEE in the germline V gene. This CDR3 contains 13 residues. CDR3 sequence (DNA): TGTGCCAGCAGCGGTTCAGGGACCGGGGAGCTGTTTTTT. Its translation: CASSGSGTGELFF.

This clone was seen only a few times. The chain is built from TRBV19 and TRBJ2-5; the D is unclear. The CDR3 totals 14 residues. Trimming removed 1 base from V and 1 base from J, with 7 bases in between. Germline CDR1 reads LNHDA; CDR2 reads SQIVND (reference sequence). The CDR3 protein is CASSIAHTQETQYF. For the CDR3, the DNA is TGTGCCAGTAGTATAGCCCACACCCAAGAGACCCAGTACTTC.

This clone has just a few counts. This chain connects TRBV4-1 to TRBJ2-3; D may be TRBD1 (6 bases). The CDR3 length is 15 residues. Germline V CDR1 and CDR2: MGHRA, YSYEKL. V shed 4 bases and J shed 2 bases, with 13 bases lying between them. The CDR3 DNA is TGCGCCAGCAGCCCAGGGGCCAGCACCACAGATACGCAGTATTTT. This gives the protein CASSPGASTTDTQYF.

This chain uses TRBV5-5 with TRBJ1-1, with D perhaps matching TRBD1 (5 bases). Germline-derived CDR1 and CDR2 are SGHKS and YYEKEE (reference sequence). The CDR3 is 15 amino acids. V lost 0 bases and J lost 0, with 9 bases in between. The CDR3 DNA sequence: TGTGCCAGCAGCTTGGGTGGGGGGGTGAACACTGAAGCTTTCTTT. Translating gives CASSLGGGVNTEAFF. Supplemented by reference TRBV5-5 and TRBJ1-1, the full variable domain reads DAGVTQSPTHLIKTRGQQVTLRCSPISGHKSVSWYQQVLGQGPQFIFQYYEKEERGRGNFPDRFSARQFPNYSSELNVNALLLGDSALYLCASSLGGGVNTEAFFGQGTRLTVV.

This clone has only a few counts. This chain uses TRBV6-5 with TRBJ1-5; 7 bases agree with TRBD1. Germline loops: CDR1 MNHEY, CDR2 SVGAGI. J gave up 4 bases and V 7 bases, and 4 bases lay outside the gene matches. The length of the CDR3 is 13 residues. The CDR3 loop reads CASKSRGNQPQHF. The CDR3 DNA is TGTGCCAGCAAGAGCAGGGGGAATCAGCCCCAGCATTTT.

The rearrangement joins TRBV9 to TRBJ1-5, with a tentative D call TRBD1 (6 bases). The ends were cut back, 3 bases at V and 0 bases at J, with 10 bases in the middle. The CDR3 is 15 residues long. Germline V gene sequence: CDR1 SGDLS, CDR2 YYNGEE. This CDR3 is CASSGTAYSNQPQHF. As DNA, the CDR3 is TGTGCCAGCAGCGGGACAGCTTATAGCAATCAGCCCCAGCATTTT. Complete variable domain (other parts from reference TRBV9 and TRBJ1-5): DSGVTQTPKHLITATGQRVTLRCSPRSGDLSVYWYQQSLDQGLQFLIQYYNGEERAKGNILERFSAQQFPDLHSELNLSSLELGDSALYFCASSGTAYSNQPQHFGDGTRLSIL.

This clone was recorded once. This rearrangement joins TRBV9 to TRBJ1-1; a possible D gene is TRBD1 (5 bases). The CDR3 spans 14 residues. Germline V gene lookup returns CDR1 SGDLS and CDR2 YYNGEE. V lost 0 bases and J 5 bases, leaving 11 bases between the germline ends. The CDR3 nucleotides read TGTGCCAGCAGCGTAGGGGGCGGACCGACTGAAGCTTTCTTT. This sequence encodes CASSVGGGPTEAFF.

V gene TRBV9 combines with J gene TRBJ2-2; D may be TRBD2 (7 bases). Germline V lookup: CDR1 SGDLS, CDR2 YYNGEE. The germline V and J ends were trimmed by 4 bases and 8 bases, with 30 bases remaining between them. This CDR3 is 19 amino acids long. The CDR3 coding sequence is TGTGCCAGCAGCTCACCTTTAACTTCGGGGGGCCGTTTCCCTGGGGAGCTGTTTTTT. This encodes CASSSPLTSGGRFPGELFF.

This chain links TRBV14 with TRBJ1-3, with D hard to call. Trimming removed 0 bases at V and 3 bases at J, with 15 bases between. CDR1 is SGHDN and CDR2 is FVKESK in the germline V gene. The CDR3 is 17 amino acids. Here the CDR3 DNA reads TGTGCCAGCAGCCAAGATATTGGCTTCGAGGGTGGAAACACCATATATTTT. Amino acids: CASSQDIGFEGGNTIYF. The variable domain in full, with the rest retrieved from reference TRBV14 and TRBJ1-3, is EAGVTQFPSHSVIEKGQTVTLRCDPISGHDNLYWYRRVMGKEIKFLLHFVKESKQDESGMPNNRFLAERTGGTYSTLKVQPAELEDSGVYFCASSQDIGFEGGNTIYFGEGSWLTVV.

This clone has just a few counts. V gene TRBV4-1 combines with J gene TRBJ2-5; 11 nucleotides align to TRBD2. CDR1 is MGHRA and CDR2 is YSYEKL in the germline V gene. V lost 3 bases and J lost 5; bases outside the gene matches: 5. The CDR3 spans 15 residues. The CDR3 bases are TGCGCCAGCAGCCACCCGACTAGCGGGGAGGAGACCCAGTACTTC. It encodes CASSHPTSGEETQYF.

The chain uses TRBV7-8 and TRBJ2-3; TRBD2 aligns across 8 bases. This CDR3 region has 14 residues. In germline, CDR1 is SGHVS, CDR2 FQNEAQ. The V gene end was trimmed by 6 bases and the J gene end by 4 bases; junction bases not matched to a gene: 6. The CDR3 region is CASSPLAGADTQYF. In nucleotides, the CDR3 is TGTGCCAGCAGTCCTCTAGCGGGTGCAGATACGCAGTATTTT.

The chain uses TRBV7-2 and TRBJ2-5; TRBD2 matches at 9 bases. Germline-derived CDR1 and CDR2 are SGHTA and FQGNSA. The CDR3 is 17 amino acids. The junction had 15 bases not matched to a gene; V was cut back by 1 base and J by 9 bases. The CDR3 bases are TGTGCCAGCAGCTTAGTTATTGGTAGCGGGGGTCCAGGGGCCCAGTACTTC. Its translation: CASSLVIGSGGPGAQYF.

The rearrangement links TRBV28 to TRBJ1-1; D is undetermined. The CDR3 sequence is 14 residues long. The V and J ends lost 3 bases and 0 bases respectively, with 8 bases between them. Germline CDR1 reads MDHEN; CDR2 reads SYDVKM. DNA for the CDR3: TGTGCCAGCAGTTTGAGGGCCATGAACACTGAAGCTTTCTTT. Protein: CASSLRAMNTEAFF.